This T cell receptor beta chain stems from a study of response to subunit inactivated influenza vaccine. Trimming at V came to 6 bases and at J to 4 bases, leaving 7 bases not matched to a gene. The CDR3 covers 15 residues. Germline assignment: CDR1 MGHDK and CDR2 SYGVNS. MiXCR, run by TCRdb on the RT-PCR reads, gives a single entry per CDR3 protein. The table includes around 540,000 distinct CDR3 sequences, roughly 12% detected once. The chain recombines TRBV25-1 with TRBJ2-5; 11 nucleotides match TRBD2. This clonotype was sampled from a man between 50 and 59 years old who received an inactivated influenza vaccine. The specimen was PBMCs from blood, collected on the day of vaccination. CDR3 region: CASSHSGGAVETQYF. The CDR3 DNA reads as TGTGCCAGCAGCCATAGCGGGGGGGCGGTAGAGACCCAGTACTTC. Complete variable domain (other parts from reference TRBV25-1 and TRBJ2-5): EADIYQTPRYLVIGTGKKITLECSQTMGHDKMYWYQQDPGMELHLIHYSYGVNSTEKGDLSSESTVSRIRTEHFPLTLESARPSHTSQYLCASSHSGGAVETQYFGPGTRLLVL.